This entry features one TCR beta chain sequence. Its antigen is not known. Likely a read error: the CDR3 ends without its conserved phenylalanine or tryptophan. Trimming removed 4 bases from V and 4 bases from J; junction bases left unmatched: 8. The CDR3 is made up of 16 amino acids. The germline gives CDR1 LNHNV, CDR2 YYDKDF (reference sequence). These data originate in a study of immune heterogeneity within non-small cell lung tumors. Study context: The composition of the tumors was several squamous cell carcinomas, 9 to 10 non-squamous carcinomas and 1 not otherwise specified. Study results and caveats: Identical dominant CDR3 beta clonotypes showed recurrence across tumor sites within a patient, and site-unique high-frequency clones were also present. A significant, moderate positive correlation (R roughly 0.35) linked local T-cell clonality and tumor mutational burden.

A first 10-cycle multiplex round used 32 V-gene and 13 J-gene primers on TCR beta CDR3. TCRdb reprocessed the multiplex PCR reads via MiXCR and lists one record per CDR3 protein. The sample consists of 20,000 to 25,000 distinct CDR3 sequences, under 35% of them appearing once. Bulk tumor genomic DNA served as template, at 550 to 700 ng per sample. Collection of several biopsies per primary tumor, spaced far apart, took place during surgery. With untreated, newly diagnosed non-small cell lung cancer, the patients went on to undergo curative surgery. Donors were newly diagnosed non-small cell lung cancer patients having surgery with curative intent.

Sequenced: lung tumor tissue. This TCR derives from a man aged 35-49 years with non-small cell lung cancer. The V gene is TRBV15, the J gene TRBJ2-5, with 11 bases lining up with TRBD1. CDR3 in amino acids: CATSIWTGGLPETQYL. The CDR3 nucleotides are TGTGCCACCAGCATCTGGACAGGGGGCTTACCAGAGACCCAGTACCTC.